Listed below are T cell receptor beta chains from one sample, sequenced in a study of tumor-infiltrating lymphocytes in primary liver carcinoma. TCRdb reprocessed the multiplex PCR reads via MiXCR and lists one record per CDR3 protein. The repertoire consists of 44,000 or so distinct CDR3 sequences, with about three quarters occurring once and the leading ten covering 29%. The sequencing input was liver tumor tissue from sampling region 5. These receptor sequences come from a man aged 40-49 years with primary liver carcinoma and hepatitis B virus infection. The CDR3 runs from the conserved cysteine through the conserved F or W. The D gene is left open where the match is weak. Size tells how often a clone was seen (once, few, many) or the class of an expanded clone, and some rows leave it out.

V gene: TRBV5-1
clone size: medium-sized
J gene: TRBJ1-1
D gene: .
CDR3 DNA: TGCGCCAGCACCTTGGGGGGAAGCTCGACTGAAGCTTTCTTT
CDR3 protein: CASTLGGSSTEAFF

V gene: TRBV6-2/TRBV6-3
clone size: .
J gene: TRBJ2-6
D gene: TRBD1
CDR3 DNA: TGTGTCAGCAGCCTCGGACAGGGTACTGGGTCCAACGTCCTGACTTTC
CDR3 protein: CVSSLGQGTGSNVLTF

V gene: TRBV5-1
clone size: .
J gene: TRBJ1-6
D gene: .
CDR3 DNA: TGCGCCAGTAGCTTGGCGGATTCACCCCCCCACTTT
CDR3 protein: CASSLADSPPHF

V gene: TRBV7-3
clone size: .
J gene: TRBJ2-2
D gene: .
CDR3 DNA: TGTGCCAGCAGCTTAGCGTCAGGGCACGGGGAGCTGTTTTTT
CDR3 protein: CASSLASGHGELFF

V gene: TRBV6-5
clone size: .
J gene: TRBJ2-7
D gene: .
CDR3 DNA: TGTGCCAGCCGCAGGAACCCCGACAGAGGGTACGAGCAGTACTTC
CDR3 protein: CASRRNPDRGYEQYF

V gene: TRBV7-8
clone size: once
J gene: TRBJ2-3
D gene: .
CDR3 DNA: TGTACCGGCAGCCCGACAGTCCAAAGCACAGATACGCAGTATTTT
CDR3 protein: CTGSPTVQSTDTQYF

V gene: TRBV29-1
clone size: .
J gene: TRBJ2-1
D gene: .
CDR3 DNA: TGCTGCGTCGAAGGGTCAGACCACAATGAGCAGTTCTTC
CDR3 protein: CCVEGSDHNEQFF

V gene: TRBV13
clone size: .
J gene: TRBJ2-5
D gene: TRBD2
CDR3 DNA: TGTGTCAGTAGCTTACTAGCGGGAGTGGGAGAGACCCAGAACTTC
CDR3 protein: CVSSLLAGVGETQNF

V gene: TRBV11-3
clone size: few
J gene: TRBJ1-1
D gene: .
CDR3 DNA: TGTGCCAGCAGTTTCACACCCGTGAACATTGAAGCTTTCTTT
CDR3 protein: CASSFTPVNIEAFF

V gene: TRBV18
clone size: .
J gene: TRBJ2-7
D gene: TRBD2
CDR3 DNA: TGTGCCAGCTCACCCCCGGGAGGCTCGAGAGAGCAGTACTTC
CDR3 protein: CASSPPGGSREQYF

V gene: TRBV29-1
clone size: .
J gene: TRBJ2-1
D gene: .
CDR3 DNA: TGCAGCGTACACCCAGGAGCGGGCTCCTACAATGAGCAGTTCTTC
CDR3 protein: CSVHPGAGSYNEQFF

V gene: TRBV11-1
clone size: .
J gene: TRBJ2-2
D gene: .
CDR3 DNA: TGTGCCAGCAGTTTACTCCCTAGGCGCGACATCGGGAAGCTGTTTTTT
CDR3 protein: CASSLLPRRDIGKLFF

V gene: TRBV6-1
clone size: .
J gene: TRBJ2-5
D gene: .
CDR3 DNA: TGTGCCAGCTCCATGATCCAAGAGACCCAGTACTTC
CDR3 protein: CASSMIQETQYF

V gene: TRBV4-2
clone size: .
J gene: TRBJ2-7
D gene: TRBD2
CDR3 DNA: TGTCCCACTACTGGACCAGCGGGAGTTTATAAGTCATACGAGCAGTACTTC
CDR3 protein: CPTTGPAGVYKSYEQYF

V gene: TRBV10-2
clone size: many
J gene: TRBJ2-7
D gene: TRBD1
CDR3 DNA: TGCGCCAGCAGTGCTGGACAGGGGGGCTACGAGCAGTACTTC
CDR3 protein: CASSAGQGGYEQYF

V gene: TRBV12-3/TRBV12-4
clone size: .
J gene: TRBJ2-1
D gene: TRBD2
CDR3 DNA: TGTGATAGCAGTTCCCTGACTAGCGGGAGACCGGATGAGCAGTTCTTC
CDR3 protein: CDSSSLTSGRPDEQFF

V gene: TRBV4-2
clone size: few
J gene: TRBJ2-6
D gene: .
CDR3 DNA: TGTGCCAGCAGTCCAGAGGGGCCTCACTCTGGGGCCAAGGTCCTGGCTTTC
CDR3 protein: CASSPEGPHSGAKVLAF

V gene: TRBV6-5
clone size: .
J gene: TRBJ2-5
D gene: .
CDR3 DNA: TGTGCCAGCAGGCAGCAACAAGAGACCCAGTACTTC
CDR3 protein: CASRQQQETQYF

V gene: TRBV6-5
clone size: .
J gene: TRBJ1-1
D gene: .
CDR3 DNA: TGTACCAGCAGTTACTCAGAGCTGGAAAATGAAGCTTTCTTT
CDR3 protein: CTSSYSELENEAFF

V gene: TRBV7-9
clone size: .
J gene: TRBJ2-7
D gene: TRBD2
CDR3 DNA: TGTGCCAGGAGCTTAGTTAGCGGGAGGGCAACATACGAGCAGTACTTC
CDR3 protein: CARSLVSGRATYEQYF

V gene: TRBV7-6
clone size: .
J gene: TRBJ2-3
D gene: .
CDR3 DNA: TGTGCCAGCAGCTTGGAGATTGGGACAGATACGCAGTATTTT
CDR3 protein: CASSLEIGTDTQYF

V gene: TRBV5-1
clone size: .
J gene: TRBJ1-1
D gene: .
CDR3 DNA: TGCGCCAGGACCCAGAAGACATGGGGCGGAGGTAACACTGAAGCTTTCTTT
CDR3 protein: CARTQKTWGGGNTEAFF

V gene: TRBV5-6
clone size: .
J gene: TRBJ2-3
D gene: TRBD2
CDR3 DNA: TGTGCCAGCAGCCGACTAGCGGGAGGTAAAGATACGCAGTATTTT
CDR3 protein: CASSRLAGGKDTQYF

V gene: TRBV10-3
clone size: .
J gene: TRBJ2-3
D gene: .
CDR3 DNA: TGTGCCATCAGTGAGGTTATGACAGGTAGCACAGATACGCAGTATTTT
CDR3 protein: CAISEVMTGSTDTQYF

V gene: TRBV11-2
clone size: .
J gene: TRBJ2-1
D gene: .
CDR3 DNA: TGTGCCAGCAGCTTAGCAAGTGAGCAGTTATTC
CDR3 protein: CASSLASEQLF

V gene: TRBV24-1
clone size: .
J gene: TRBJ2-1
D gene: .
CDR3 DNA: TGTGCCACCACTGTCTTAGTTGGGATCGGGGAGCAGTTCTTC
CDR3 protein: CATTVLVGIGEQFF

V gene: TRBV5-4
clone size: .
J gene: TRBJ2-5
D gene: .
CDR3 DNA: TGTGCCAGCAGCAGCATGAGATGGGTTGGCGAGACCCAGTACTTC
CDR3 protein: CASSSMRWVGETQYF

V gene: TRBV6-1
clone size: .
J gene: TRBJ1-3
D gene: TRBD1
CDR3 DNA: TGTGCCAGCAGTGAAGTGGGACAGAGCCACTCTGGTAGCACCATATATTTT
CDR3 protein: CASSEVGQSHSGSTIYF